The clone carrying this T cell receptor (beta chain) was counted a few times. At one end, the junction sequence differs from germline, possibly due to a read error. These data come from a study of cytomegalovirus exposure and HLA in healthy donors. The CDR3 sequence is 16 residues long. Per germline, CDR1 SEHNR and CDR2 FQNEAQ (reference sequence). This PCR relied on a set of 60 Vbeta primers and 13 Jbeta primers. Only in-frame clones appear in the TCRdb table, and some are missing; sequencing was by immunoSEQ multiplex PCR. The profile covers 150,000 or so clones, with approximately 80% appearing a single time and about 5.6% taken by the ten largest.

Sequenced input: PBMCs. The chain uses TRBV7-9 and TRBJ1-1; possible D gene TRBD1, 5 bases. The receptor's source is a man younger than 45 in good health and CMV-seropositive. The CDR3 sequence: CSSSFPGGGTNTEAFF. Written as DNA, the CDR3 is TGTTCCAGCAGCTTCCCGGGGGGGGGTACGAACACTGAAGCTTTCTTT.